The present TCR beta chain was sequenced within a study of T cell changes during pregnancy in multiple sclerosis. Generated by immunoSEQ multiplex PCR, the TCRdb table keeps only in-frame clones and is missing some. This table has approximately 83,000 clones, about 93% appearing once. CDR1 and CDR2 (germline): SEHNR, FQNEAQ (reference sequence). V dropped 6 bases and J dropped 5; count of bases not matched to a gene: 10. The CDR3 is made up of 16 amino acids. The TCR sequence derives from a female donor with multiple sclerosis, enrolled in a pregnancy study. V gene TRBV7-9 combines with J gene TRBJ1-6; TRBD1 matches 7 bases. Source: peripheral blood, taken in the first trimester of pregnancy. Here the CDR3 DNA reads TGTGCCAGCAGACCAGGGGGGTGGGGAAATAATTCACCCCTCCACTTT. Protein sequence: CASRPGGWGNNSPLHF.